One sample yielded the 21 T cell receptor beta chains listed below, sequenced in a study of T cell repertoires in aging, cancer and after chemotherapy. TCR beta rearrangements were amplified from peripheral blood genomic DNA. TRB rearrangements spanning V, D and J were amplified using mixed TRB-A/B primers. In TCRdb, the multiplex PCR reads were re-called with MiXCR into one record per CDR3 protein. The data show some 1,400 distinct CDR3 sequences, about half seen once. The sequencing input was blood. The receptors were gathered from a human donor with a blood cancer.

Sample share makes this clonotype medium-sized. This chain connects TRBV5-1 to TRBJ1-1, with 10 bases fitting TRBD1. CDR3 size: 16 residues. Germline assignment: CDR1 SGHRS and CDR2 YFSETQ. V shed 0 bases, J shed 0 bases, and the junction held 2 bases outside the gene matches. The CDR3 sequence: CASSLVGQGVNTEAFF. The CDR3 DNA follows: TGCGCCAGCAGCTTGGTCGGACAGGGGGTGAACACTGAAGCTTTCTTT.

This clonotype is medium-sized by share. The chain recombines TRBV4-2 with TRBJ2-1, with a weak D call TRBD2 (5 bases). V lost 6 bases and J lost 7, with 16 bases in between. Germline-derived CDR1 and CDR2 are LGHNA and YNFKEQ. The CDR3 is made up of 14 amino acids. CDR3 DNA: TGTGCCAGCAGACCCGGGGTAGTAGGTAATGAGCAGTTCTTC. This sequence encodes CASRPGVVGNEQFF.

V is TRBV30 and J is TRBJ1-5; D possibly corresponds to TRBD1 (6 bases). The CDR3 length is 14 residues. In germline, CDR1 is GTSNPN, CDR2 SVGIG (reference sequence). The V end was cut by 5 bases, the J end by 6 bases, with 17 bases between. The CDR3 DNA reads as TGTGCCTGGTCCAGCGGGGGGGGCGCTCAGCCCCAGCATTTT. This translates into CAWSSGGGAQPQHF.

The chain joins TRBV6-1 to TRBJ1-6, with TRBD1 as a possible D gene (5 bases). Trimming left V 3 bases short and J 9 bases short, with 12 bases between. The CDR3 runs to 14 residues. CDR1 MNHNS and CDR2 SASEGT come from the germline V gene. The CDR3 loop reads CASSEGLGGSPLHF. CDR3 DNA sequence: TGTGCCAGCAGTGAGGGACTGGGGGGTTCACCCCTCCACTTT.

The V and J genes are TRBV6-5 and TRBJ1-3; TRBD1 is a possible D gene (5 bases). Trimming took 6 bases from V and 4 from J, leaving 16 bases between them. This CDR3 has 15 residues. Germline V gives CDR1 MNHEY, CDR2 SVGAGI. CDR3 region: CASSRGEGIGNTIYF. Written as DNA, the CDR3 is TGTGCCAGCAGCCGGGGTGAGGGGATCGGAAACACCATATATTTT.

The V gene is TRBV28, the J gene TRBJ1-5; a possible D gene is TRBD1 (6 bases). V was shortened by 6 bases and J by 5 bases, with 11 bases between the two germline ends. This CDR3 contains 13 residues. CDR1 and CDR2 from the germline V gene are MDHEN and SYDVKM. This chain's CDR3 is CASRQGGDQPQHF. In DNA, the CDR3 is TGTGCCAGCAGACAGGGAGGGGATCAGCCCCAGCATTTT.

V is TRBV5-5 and J is TRBJ2-5; 8 nucleotides align to TRBD1. CDR3 length: 13 residues. The germline CDR1 and CDR2 sequences are SGHKS and YYEKEE (reference sequence). The V and J ends lost 4 bases and 5 bases, in that order; junction bases with no gene match: 4. As DNA, the CDR3 is TGTGCCAGCAGCCTTAGACAGGGGGAGACCCAGTACTTC. Translating it yields CASSLRQGETQYF.

This rearrangement joins TRBV11-1 to TRBJ2-7; 8 bases fit TRBD1. This CDR3 spans 15 amino acids. V gave up 4 bases and J gave up 2 bases; unmatched junction bases: 7. Germline loops: CDR1 SGHAT, CDR2 FQDESV (reference sequence). CDR3 amino acids: CASSSPGTGPYEQYF. CDR3 sequence (DNA): TGTGCCAGCAGCTCCCCCGGGACAGGTCCCTACGAGCAGTACTTC.

V is TRBV7-2 and J is TRBJ2-5; 14 bases match TRBD2. The V gene end was trimmed by 5 bases and the J gene end by 4 bases; junction bases not matched to a gene: 9. Germline CDR1 and CDR2: SGHTA and FQGNSA. The CDR3 runs to 17 residues. The CDR3 region has the DNA TGTGCCAGCAGCCGATCTGGGACTAGCGGGAGTGGAGAGACCCAGTACTTC. Translation: CASSRSGTSGSGETQYF.

In its sample, this clonotype ranks as medium-sized. The genes are TRBV4-2 and TRBJ1-1; TRBD1 aligns across 9 bases. This CDR3 is built from 15 residues. J lost 5 bases, V lost 6 bases, and 10 bases had no gene match. Germline lookup yields CDR1 LGHNA and CDR2 YNFKEQ. CDR3 loop: CASRPPGTGPTEAFF. CDR3 in DNA: TGTGCCAGCAGGCCACCCGGGACAGGGCCAACTGAAGCTTTCTTT.

The chain carries TRBV6-1 and TRBJ1-1; D unclear. Trimming cost V 5 bases and J 1 base, with 5 bases left between them. The germline CDR1 and CDR2 sequences are MNHNS and SASEGT. This CDR3 spans 12 amino acids. The CDR3: CASSIGNTEAFF. The CDR3 DNA sequence: TGTGCCAGCAGTATCGGGAACACTGAAGCTTTCTTT.

By its share, this clonotype is large (0.1 to 1%). The chain couples TRBV18 to TRBJ2-5; 7 positions match TRBD2. The CDR3 length is 14 residues. The V gene end was trimmed by 3 bases and the J gene end by 4 bases; junction bases not matched to a gene: 5. The germline V gene has CDR1 KGHSH and CDR2 LQKENI. The CDR3 spells CASSPRTRSETQYF. The DNA of the CDR3 is TGTGCCAGCTCACCCCGGACTAGATCAGAGACCCAGTACTTC.

This chain links TRBV6-5 with TRBJ1-5; 10 bases are shared with TRBD1. Germline values: CDR1 MNHEY, CDR2 SVGAGI. This CDR3 comprises 17 residues. After removal of 0 bases from V and 4 bases from J, the junction contained 6 bases not matched to a gene. The CDR3 DNA reads as TGTGCCAGCAGTTACTCGATGGGGGGACAGGGGAATCAGCCCCAGCATTTT. This sequence encodes CASSYSMGGQGNQPQHF.

This clonotype was detected a few times. V and J are TRBV7-2 and TRBJ2-2; 10 bases are shared with TRBD2. V shed 4 bases and J 7 bases; nucleotides not matched to a gene: 9. This CDR3 comprises 16 residues. CDR1 and CDR2 from the germline V gene are SGHTA and FQGNSA. CDR3: CASSSGSGRAHGELFF. CDR3 sequence (DNA): TGTGCCAGCAGCTCAGGGAGCGGGAGGGCCCACGGGGAGCTGTTTTTT. The whole variable domain, remainder taken from reference TRBV7-2 and TRBJ2-2, is GAGVSQSPSNKVTEKGKDVELRCDPISGHTALYWYRQSLGQGLEFLIYFQGNSAPDKSGLPSDRFSAERTGGSVSTLTIQRTQQEDSAVYLCASSSGSGRAHGELFFGEGSRLTVL.

V is TRBV5-4 and J is TRBJ1-4; D perhaps matches TRBD1 (5 bases). The CDR3 has 15 residues. The germline gives CDR1 SGHNT, CDR2 YYREEE (reference sequence). V was trimmed by 7 bases and J by 10 bases, leaving 23 bases between them. Here the CDR3 DNA reads TGTGCCAGCGCACGAACCGGGGCCCTATCTGGAAAACTGTTTTTT. Translating it yields CASARTGALSGKLFF. Filled out from reference TRBV5-4 and TRBJ1-4, the complete variable domain reads ETGVTQSPTHLIKTRGQQVTLRCSSQSGHNTVSWYQQALGQGPQFIFQYYREEENGRGNFPPRFSGLQFPNYSSELNVNALELDDSALYLCASARTGALSGKLFFGSGTQLSVL.

This clonotype is large in the sample. The chain has TRBV19 and TRBJ1-1, with D unclear. Looked up from germline, CDR1 is LNHDA and CDR2 is SQIVND (reference sequence). V was cut by 5 bases and J by 4 bases, with 20 bases left in between. This CDR3 has 16 amino acids. CDR3 nucleotides: TGTGCCAGTAGTCAGGACGTACGGTTCGCGGTCACTGAAGCTTTCTTT. It translates to CASSQDVRFAVTEAFF.

The CDR3 DNA sequence: TGCAGCGTTGGGGGGGTGGAGGGAGGCTCCATTCAGCAGTTCTTC. Amino acids: CSVGGVEGGSIQQFF. The rearrangement joins TRBV29-1 to TRBJ2-1; D is possibly TRBD2 (6 bases). CDR1 is SQVTM and CDR2 is ANQGSEA in the germline V gene. The CDR3 has 15 amino acids. Trimming took off 4 bases at V and 11 bases at J, with 24 bases between the two ends.

This clonotype is large (0.1 to 1%) by share. The CDR3 is CSVARLAGGLQETQYF. CDR3 in DNA: TGCAGCGTTGCCCGACTAGCGGGAGGGCTACAAGAGACCCAGTACTTC. The V and J genes are TRBV29-1 and TRBJ2-5; 14 nucleotides line up with TRBD2. CDR3 length equals 16 residues. Germline loops: CDR1 SQVTM, CDR2 ANQGSEA. V was clipped by 4 bases and J by 2 bases; unmatched bases: 6.

By sample fraction, this clonotype is large. V is TRBV6-6 and J is TRBJ2-4, with D possibly being TRBD1 (6 bases). V lost 4 bases and J 0 bases, leaving 10 bases between the germline ends. This CDR3 spans 15 amino acids. In germline, CDR1 is MNHNY, CDR2 SVGAGI (reference sequence). CDR3 in amino acids: CASSSGDIAKNIQYF. The CDR3, as DNA: TGTGCCAGCAGTTCAGGGGACATAGCCAAAAACATTCAGTACTTC.

Judged by abundance, this clonotype is medium-sized (0.01 to 0.1%). This rearrangement joins TRBV15 to TRBJ2-7, with 10 bases identical to TRBD1. Germline V lookup: CDR1 LNHNV, CDR2 YYDKDF (reference sequence). V gave up 1 base and J gave up 6 bases; unmatched junction bases: 6. This CDR3 contains 15 residues. The CDR3 DNA is TGTGCCACCAGCAGAGGAGGACAGGGGGGTGGCGAGCAGTACTTC. Residues: CATSRGGQGGGEQYF. The full variable domain, rest sourced from reference TRBV15 and TRBJ2-7, is DAMVIQNPRYQVTQFGKPVTLSCSQTLNHNVMYWYQQKSSQAPKLLFHYYDKDFNNEADTPDNFQSRRPNTSFCFLDIRSPGLGDTAMYLCATSRGGQGGGEQYFGPGTRLTVT.

The rearrangement links TRBV29-1 to TRBJ2-7; TRBD1 is a possible D gene (5 bases). The CDR3 loop spans 13 amino acids. Germline lookup yields CDR1 SQVTM and CDR2 ANQGSEA. V lost 1 base to trimming and J lost 2 bases, with 9 bases between them. The CDR3 here is CSVEGQGAYEQYF. DNA of the CDR3: TGCAGCGTTGAAGGCCAGGGTGCCTACGAGCAGTACTTC.